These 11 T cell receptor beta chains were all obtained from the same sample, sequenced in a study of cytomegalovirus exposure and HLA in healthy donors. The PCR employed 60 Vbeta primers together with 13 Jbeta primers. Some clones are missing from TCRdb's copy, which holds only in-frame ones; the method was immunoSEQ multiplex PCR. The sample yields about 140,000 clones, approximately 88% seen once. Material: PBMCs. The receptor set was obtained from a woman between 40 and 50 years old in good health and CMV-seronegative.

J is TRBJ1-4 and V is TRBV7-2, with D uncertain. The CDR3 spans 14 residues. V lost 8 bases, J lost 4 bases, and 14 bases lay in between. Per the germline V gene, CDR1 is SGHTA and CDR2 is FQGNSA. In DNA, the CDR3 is TGTGCCAGCGGCATCGGAGGTCTTAATGAAAAACTGTTTTTT. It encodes CASGIGGLNEKLFF.

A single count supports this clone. The CDR3 region is CAISEFLGDSPLHF. CDR3 sequence (DNA): TGTGCCATCAGTGAGTTCCTAGGGGATTCACCCCTCCACTTT. The chain is built from TRBV10-3 and TRBJ1-6; a possible D gene is TRBD1 (5 bases). Between the trimmed V and J ends, which lost 1 base and 8 bases, there was a span of 9 bases. The CDR3 is 14 residues long. Germline CDR1 reads ENHRY; CDR2 reads SYGVKD.

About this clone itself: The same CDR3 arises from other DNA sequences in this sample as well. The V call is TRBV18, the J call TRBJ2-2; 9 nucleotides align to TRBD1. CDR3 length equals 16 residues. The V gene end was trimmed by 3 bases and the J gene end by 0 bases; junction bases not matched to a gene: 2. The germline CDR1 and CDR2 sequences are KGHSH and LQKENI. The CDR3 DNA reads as TGTGCCAGCTCACCCGGACAGGGGACGAACACCGGGGAGCTGTTTTTT. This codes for CASSPGQGTNTGELFF.

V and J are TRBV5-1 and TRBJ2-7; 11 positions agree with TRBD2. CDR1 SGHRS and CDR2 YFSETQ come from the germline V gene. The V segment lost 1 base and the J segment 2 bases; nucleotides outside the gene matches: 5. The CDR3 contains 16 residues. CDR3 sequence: CASSLMTSGAAYEQYF. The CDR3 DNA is TGCGCCAGCAGCTTGATGACTAGCGGGGCCGCCTACGAGCAGTACTTC.

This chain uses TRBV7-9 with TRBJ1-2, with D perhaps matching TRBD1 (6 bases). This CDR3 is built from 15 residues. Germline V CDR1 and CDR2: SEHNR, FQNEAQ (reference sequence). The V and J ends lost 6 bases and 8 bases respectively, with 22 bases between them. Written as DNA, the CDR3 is TGTGCCAGCAGATCATACAGGGCTACTGGGACCGGCTACACCTTC. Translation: CASRSYRATGTGYTF. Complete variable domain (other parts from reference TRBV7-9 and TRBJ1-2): DTGVSQNPRHKITKRGQNVTFRCDPISEHNRLYWYRQTLGQGPEFLTYFQNEAQLEKSRLLSDRFSAERPKGSFSTLEIQRTEQGDSAMYLCASRSYRATGTGYTFGSGTRLTVV.

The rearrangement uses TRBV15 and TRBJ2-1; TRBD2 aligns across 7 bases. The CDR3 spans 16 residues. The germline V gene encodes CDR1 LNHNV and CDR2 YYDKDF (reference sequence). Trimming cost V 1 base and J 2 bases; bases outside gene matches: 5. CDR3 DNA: TGTGCCACCAGCAGAGGGGGTAGCGGGCCCTACAATGAGCAGTTCTTC. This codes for CATSRGGSGPYNEQFF.

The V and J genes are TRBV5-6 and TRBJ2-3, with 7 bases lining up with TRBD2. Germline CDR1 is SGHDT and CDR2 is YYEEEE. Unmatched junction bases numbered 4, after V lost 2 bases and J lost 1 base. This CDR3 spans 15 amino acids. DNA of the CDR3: TGTGCCAGCAGCTTCTTCCGGGAGGGCACAGATACGCAGTATTTT. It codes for CASSFFREGTDTQYF.

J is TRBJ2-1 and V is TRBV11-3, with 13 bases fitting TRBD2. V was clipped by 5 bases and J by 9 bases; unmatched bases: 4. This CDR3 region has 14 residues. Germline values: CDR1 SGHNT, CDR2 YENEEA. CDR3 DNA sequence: TGTGCCAGCAGCGGACTAGCGGGAGAAAGTGAGCAGTTCTTC. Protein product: CASSGLAGESEQFF.

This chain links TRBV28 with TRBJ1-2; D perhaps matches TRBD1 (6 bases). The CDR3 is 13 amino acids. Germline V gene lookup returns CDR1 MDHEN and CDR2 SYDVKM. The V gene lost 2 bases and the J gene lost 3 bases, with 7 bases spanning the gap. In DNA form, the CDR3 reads TGTGCCAGCAGTTTAACAGGGCACTATGGCTACACCTTC. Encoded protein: CASSLTGHYGYTF.

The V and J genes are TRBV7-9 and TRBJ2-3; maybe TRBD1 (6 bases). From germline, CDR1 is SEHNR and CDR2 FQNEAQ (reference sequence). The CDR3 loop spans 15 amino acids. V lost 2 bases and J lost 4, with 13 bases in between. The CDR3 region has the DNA TGTGCCAGCAGCTTATATAGGGGGTCCGCAGATACGCAGTATTTT. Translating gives CASSLYRGSADTQYF.

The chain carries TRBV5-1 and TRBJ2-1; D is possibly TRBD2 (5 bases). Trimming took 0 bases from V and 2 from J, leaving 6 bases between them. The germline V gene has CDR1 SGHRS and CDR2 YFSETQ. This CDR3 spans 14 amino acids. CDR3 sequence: CASSLDGTYNEQFF. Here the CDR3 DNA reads TGCGCCAGCAGCTTGGACGGGACCTACAATGAGCAGTTCTTC.